Below are 20 T cell receptor beta chains sequenced from a single sample in a study of metastatic and nonmetastatic thyroid tumors. The entire patient cohort was treatment-naive prior to thyroid surgery. TCRdb called clones again from the PCR reads with MiXCR. This table has approximately 82,000 clones, approximately 12% appearing once. The source material was tumor tissue. These receptors were obtained from a female donor with papillary thyroid cancer or a benign thyroid nodule (not recorded which). Some clones in this sample may be carry-over from other donors' samples.

V is TRBV9 and J is TRBJ2-1; D uncertain. Trimming cost V 1 base and J 0 bases, with 11 bases left between them. Germline CDR1 is SGDLS and CDR2 is YYNGEE. This CDR3 contains 16 residues. CDR3 loop: CASSVSPVSSYNEQFF. The CDR3 DNA follows: TGTGCCAGCAGCGTATCTCCGGTTAGCTCCTACAATGAGCAGTTCTTC.

This clone appeared many times. The chain is built from TRBV11-3 and TRBJ2-5, with D possibly being TRBD1 (6 bases). The germline V gene encodes CDR1 SGHNT and CDR2 YENEEA. CDR3 length equals 15 residues. V lost 3 bases to trimming and J lost 0 bases, with 11 bases between them. CDR3 in DNA: TGTGCCAGCAGCTTGCTGAGGGGGAACCAAGAGACCCAGTACTTC. It specifies CASSLLRGNQETQYF.

This clone has at least ten counts. The J gene is TRBJ2-1, the V gene TRBV6-6, with TRBD1 matching 9 bases. The germline V gene encodes CDR1 MNHNY and CDR2 SVGAGI (reference sequence). V was clipped by 1 base and J by 8 bases; unmatched bases: 9. This CDR3 contains 16 residues. In nucleotides, the CDR3 is TGTGCCAGCAGTTACTTAGGGACAGGGAAGGGCGATGAGCAGTTCTTC. Protein sequence: CASSYLGTGKGDEQFF.

Ten or more counts support this clone. The chain employs TRBV5-8 and TRBJ1-6; D possibly corresponds to TRBD1 (6 bases). The V end lost 4 bases, the J end lost 7 bases, and 15 bases lay between the germline ends. Per germline, CDR1 SGHTS and CDR2 YDEGEE. The length of the CDR3 is 15 residues. The CDR3, as DNA: TGTGCCAGCAGCCCTCACAGGGCAGGCAATTCACCCCTCCACTTT. This translates into CASSPHRAGNSPLHF.

Note on this clone: A much larger clone differs by one base, so this may be a read error. V is TRBV5-1 and J is TRBJ2-3; TRBD2 matches at 7 bases. Trimming removed 0 bases from V and 2 bases from J; junction bases left unmatched: 12. Germline CDR1 reads SGHRS; CDR2 reads YFSETQ. The CDR3 sequence is 18 residues long. The CDR3 DNA reads TGCGCCAGCAGCTTGGCGAGGGCAACTAGCGCATTCACAGATACGCAGTATTTT. Translating it yields CASSLARATSAFTDTQYF.

This clone was seen at least ten times. This rearrangement joins TRBV2 to TRBJ2-7, with D perhaps TRBD1 (7 bases). The V and J ends lost 6 bases and 1 base respectively, with 16 bases between them. From germline, CDR1 is SNHLY and CDR2 FYNNEI. The CDR3 consists of 15 residues. CDR3 sequence reads: CASRLRQGGSYEQYF. The CDR3 DNA reads TGTGCCAGCAGACTAAGGCAGGGGGGTTCCTACGAGCAGTACTTC.

With respect to this clone: One base away lies a much larger clone, so this may be a sequencing read error. Different DNA sequences within this sample yield the same CDR3. In nucleotides, the CDR3 is TGTGCCAGCAGTGCTAACGAGGGGGAAGGAGAGACCCAGTACTTC. Residues: CASSANEGEGETQYF. The chain couples TRBV9 to TRBJ2-5, with D possibly matching TRBD1 (6 bases). Germline V gives CDR1 SGDLS, CDR2 YYNGEE. Trimming left V 5 bases short and J 4 bases short, with 18 bases between. This CDR3 comprises 15 residues.

The chain carries TRBV28 and TRBJ2-1; 7 positions match TRBD2. Germline loops: CDR1 MDHEN, CDR2 SYDVKM. Trimming took 5 bases from V and 5 from J; bases not matched to a gene: 21. This CDR3 has 19 amino acids. The CDR3 sequence is CASSMPTVTSWTDDNEQFF. Here the CDR3 DNA reads TGTGCCAGCAGTATGCCGACCGTGACTAGCTGGACCGATGACAATGAGCAGTTCTTC.

There are many counts of this clone. The chain employs TRBV30 and TRBJ2-7; 9 positions match TRBD1. This CDR3 comprises 16 residues. J gave up 5 bases and V 2 bases, and 13 bases lay outside the gene matches. Germline V gene lookup returns CDR1 GTSNPN and CDR2 SVGIG (reference sequence). The CDR3 nucleotides read TGTGCCTGGAGTCTCGTTGGGGACAGGGTTGAACACGAGCAGTACTTC. It is translated as CAWSLVGDRVEHEQYF.

This chain connects TRBV3-1 to TRBJ2-3; TRBD2 matches at 8 bases. Germline lookup yields CDR1 LGHDT and CDR2 YNNKEL (reference sequence). V shed 4 bases and J 8 bases; nucleotides not matched to a gene: 23. The CDR3 runs 19 residues. Written as DNA, the CDR3 is TGTGCCAGCAGCCTTACTACTAGACTAGCGAGAGGGGGATTTGGTACGCAGTATTTT. Translation gives CASSLTTRLARGGFGTQYF.

Worth noting for this clone: This may be a read error: a much more frequent sequence differs by one nucleotide. Additional DNA sequences in this sample encode the identical CDR3. V and J are TRBV28 and TRBJ1-5; D gene uncertain. V dropped 5 bases and J dropped 3 bases, with 5 bases sitting between them. The CDR3 spans 12 residues. In germline, CDR1 is MDHEN, CDR2 SYDVKM. The CDR3 is CASSPFNQPQHF. CDR3 DNA sequence: TGTGCCAGCAGTCCATTCAATCAGCCCCAGCATTTT.

This clone appeared many times. The V call is TRBV20-1, the J call TRBJ2-1, with 15 positions matching TRBD2. CDR1 is DFQATT, CDR2 SNEGSKA, per germline (reference sequence). The trim removed 5 bases at V and 0 bases at J, leaving 14 bases unmatched. The CDR3 loop spans 20 amino acids. CDR3: CSAETHGTSGRPRSYNEQFF. In nucleotides, the CDR3 is TGCAGTGCTGAGACCCACGGGACTAGCGGGAGGCCTCGCTCCTACAATGAGCAGTTCTTC.

This chain connects TRBV5-5 to TRBJ1-1, with D uncertain. Germline V CDR1 and CDR2: SGHKS, YYEKEE (reference sequence). This CDR3 has 15 residues. The ends were cut back, 0 bases at V and 1 base at J, with 10 bases in the middle. CDR3 loop: CASSLAYTENTEAFF. DNA of the CDR3: TGTGCCAGCAGCTTGGCCTACACGGAGAACACTGAAGCTTTCTTT.

This clone turned up a few times. This may be a read error, as it is one base from a much larger clone. The sample holds other DNA sequences that translate to the same CDR3. This rearrangement joins TRBV7-3 to TRBJ2-5, with 8 bases fitting TRBD1. Germline V gene lookup returns CDR1 SGHTA and CDR2 FQGTGA. V lost 5 bases, J lost 4 bases, and 3 bases stayed unmatched. The CDR3 contains 13 residues. This chain's CDR3 is CASSGTGGETQYF. The CDR3 bases are TGTGCCAGCAGCGGGACAGGTGGAGAGACCCAGTACTTC.

This clone showed up many times. Other DNA sequences within the sample encode an identical CDR3. The chain combines TRBV5-1 with TRBJ1-1; 9 nucleotides align to TRBD1. Losses at the gene ends were 5 bases for V and 2 bases for J; bases not matched to a gene: 1. The CDR3 has 13 amino acids. CDR1 is SGHRS, CDR2 YFSETQ, per germline. CDR3: CASRQGANTEAFF. In DNA, the CDR3 is TGCGCCAGCAGACAGGGGGCAAACACTGAAGCTTTCTTT.

This clone came up many times. The V gene is TRBV11-2, the J gene TRBJ1-6; D is ambiguous. Trimming took 1 base from V and 0 from J, leaving 7 bases between them. The CDR3 spans 16 residues. The germline V gene encodes CDR1 SGHAT and CDR2 FQNNGV. Written as DNA, the CDR3 is TGTGCCAGCAGCTTAGTTCCAGGCTCCTATAATTCACCCCTCCACTTT. Its protein product is CASSLVPGSYNSPLHF.

As to this clone: With a much larger clone just one base away, this may be a read error. Other DNA sequences in the sample encode the same CDR3. This chain's CDR3 is CASSSTDRGWTDTQYF. CDR3 bases: TGTGCCAGCAGTTCAACCGACAGGGGGTGGACAGACACGCAGTATTTT. This rearrangement joins TRBV12-3 or TRBV12-4 to TRBJ2-3, with 9 nucleotides matching TRBD1. This CDR3 has 16 residues.

Turning to this clone: The conserved phenylalanine or tryptophan is not found at the CDR3 terminus, so this likely reflects a read error. The chain couples TRBV18 to TRBJ2-7, with 8 nucleotides matching TRBD2. The CDR3 has 14 residues. V gave up 3 bases and J gave up 1 base; unmatched junction bases: 2. CDR1 is KGHSH, CDR2 LQKENI, per germline. This CDR3 reads CASSPASGSYEQYL. In nucleotides, the CDR3 is TGTGCCAGCTCACCGGCTAGCGGGTCCTACGAGCAGTACCTC.

The gene calls are TRBV7-6 and TRBJ2-7, with unresolved D. V lost 5 bases, J lost 2 bases, and 16 bases lay in between. Germline CDR1 is SGHVS and CDR2 is FNYEAQ. This CDR3 region has 15 residues. CDR3 sequence (DNA): TGTGCCAGCAGCCATGATCTTGGAACCCCCTACGAGCAGTACTTC. The encoded protein is CASSHDLGTPYEQYF.

This clone was seen a handful of times. At one of its ends the junction is not consistent with the germline gene, which may arise from a read error. The gene calls are TRBV12-3 or TRBV12-4 and TRBJ2-2; the D gene could be TRBD1 or TRBD2 (5 bases each). CDR3 length equals 14 residues. The CDR3 reads CASNMGRATWELFF. The CDR3 nucleotides are TGTGCCAGCAATATGGGACGGGCCACCTGGGAGCTGTTTTTT.